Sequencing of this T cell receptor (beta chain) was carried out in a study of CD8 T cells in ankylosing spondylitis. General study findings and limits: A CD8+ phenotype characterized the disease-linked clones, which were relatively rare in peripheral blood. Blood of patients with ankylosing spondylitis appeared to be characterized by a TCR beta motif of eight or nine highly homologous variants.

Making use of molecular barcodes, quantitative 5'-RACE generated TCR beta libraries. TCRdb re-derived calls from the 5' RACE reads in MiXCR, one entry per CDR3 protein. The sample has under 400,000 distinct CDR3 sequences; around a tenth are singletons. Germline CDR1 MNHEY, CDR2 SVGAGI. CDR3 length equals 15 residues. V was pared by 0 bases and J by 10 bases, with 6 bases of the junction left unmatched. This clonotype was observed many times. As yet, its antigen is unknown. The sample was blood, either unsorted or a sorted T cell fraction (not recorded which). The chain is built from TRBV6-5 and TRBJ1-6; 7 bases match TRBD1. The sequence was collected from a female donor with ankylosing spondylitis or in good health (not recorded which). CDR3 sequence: CASSYSDRTGSPLHF. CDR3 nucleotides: TGTGCCAGCAGTTACTCGGACAGGACGGGGTCACCCCTCCACTTT.